The 13 T cell receptor beta chains listed next were all sequenced from one sample in a study of blood T cell repertoires in COVID-19. Data came from immunoSEQ multiplex PCR; TCRdb stores just in-frame clones and leaves some out. The top ten clones hold 1.5% to 2% of a sample with about 180,000 clones, 70% to 90% of them seen once. Source material: peripheral blood. The origin of the receptors is a man younger than 35 who had recovered from COVID-19.

The chain couples TRBV3-1 (or the pseudogene TRBV3-2) to TRBJ2-1; the match to TRBD2 covers 9 bases. V dropped 3 bases and J dropped 14; count of bases not matched to a gene: 8. This CDR3 is 13 amino acids long. Germline V gives CDR1 LGHDT, CDR2 YNNKEL (reference sequence). The CDR3 bases are TGTGCCAGCAGCCATGCCTCCATAGCGGGGGAGTTCTTC. Residues: CASSHASIAGEFF.

The rearrangement links TRBV2 to TRBJ1-2; D gene ambiguous. The CDR3 totals 13 residues. Trimming took off 3 bases at V and 4 bases at J, with 9 bases between the two ends. In germline, CDR1 is SNHLY, CDR2 FYNNEI. The CDR3 DNA sequence: TGTGCCAGCAGTGAGGCCAGAACCTATGGCTACACCTTC. Its translation is CASSEARTYGYTF.

The chain couples TRBV18 to TRBJ2-2, with 8 bases lining up with TRBD2. The germline V gene has CDR1 KGHSH and CDR2 LQKENI. V lost 6 bases to trimming and J lost 4 bases; unmatched junction nucleotides: 7. The CDR3 covers 15 residues. Here the CDR3 reads CASSPGRGSTGELFF. The CDR3 DNA reads as TGTGCCAGCTCCCCCGGGAGGGGGAGCACCGGGGAGCTGTTTTTT.

This clone is a singleton in its sample. The chain is built from TRBV3-1 (or the pseudogene TRBV3-2) and TRBJ2-7; 9 bases match TRBD2. The CDR3 has 15 residues. CDR1 and CDR2 from the germline V gene are LGHDT and YNNKEL (reference sequence). After removal of 6 bases from V and 3 bases from J, the junction contained 9 bases not matched to a gene. The CDR3: CASRLRAGGIYEQYF. The CDR3 DNA follows: TGTGCCAGCAGATTACGAGCGGGAGGTATCTACGAGCAGTACTTC.

This chain joins TRBV19 and TRBJ2-1; 7 bases match TRBD1. The germline gives CDR1 LNHDA, CDR2 SQIVND (reference sequence). The CDR3 is 15 amino acids. J lost 5 bases, V lost 0 bases, and 4 bases had no gene match. CDR3 sequence (DNA): TGTGCCAGTAGTATAGAAACAGGGGTGAACAATGAGCAGTTCTTC. Amino acids: CASSIETGVNNEQFF.

The chain carries TRBV11-2 and TRBJ2-2, with D maybe TRBD2 (5 bases). The CDR3 is 11 residues long. Germline V gene lookup returns CDR1 SGHAT and CDR2 FQNNGV. The V end lost 4 bases, the J end lost 10 bases, and 7 bases lay between the germline ends. CDR3 region: CASSSGVELFF. The CDR3 DNA follows: TGTGCCAGCAGCTCCGGGGTGGAGCTGTTTTTT.

For the CDR3, the DNA is TGCAGCGTTGCAGTCAGGTCCTACGAGCAGTACTTC. Protein: CSVAVRSYEQYF. This rearrangement joins TRBV29-1 to TRBJ2-7; the D is unclear. The CDR3 is 12 amino acids. V was cut by 4 bases and J by 1 base, with 8 bases left in between. CDR1 is SQVTM, CDR2 ANQGSEA, per germline.

V gene TRBV30 combines with J gene TRBJ2-2, with D tentatively TRBD2 (5 bases). V lost 0 bases and J 7 bases, leaving 9 bases between the germline ends. Germline values: CDR1 GTSNPN, CDR2 SVGIG (reference sequence). The CDR3 has 13 amino acids. As DNA, the CDR3 is TGTGCCTGGAGTGTACTGGGGAGCGGGGAGCTGTTTTTT. As protein: CAWSVLGSGELFF.

The table lists this clone with a few counts. The J gene is TRBJ2-7, the V gene TRBV24-1; D ambiguous. The CDR3 has 14 residues. The V gene's germline CDR1 is KGHDR and CDR2 SFDVKD. The ends were cut back, 4 bases at V and 2 bases at J, with 11 bases in the middle. The CDR3: CATSEAGLTYEQYF. DNA of the CDR3: TGTGCCACCAGTGAGGCAGGTCTTACCTACGAGCAGTACTTC.

The chain combines TRBV28 with TRBJ2-7; perhaps TRBD2 as D (6 bases). This CDR3 spans 14 amino acids. V shed 3 bases and J shed 3 bases, with 12 bases lying between them. CDR1 MDHEN and CDR2 SYDVKM come from the germline V gene. This CDR3 reads CASSLQGGFYEQYF. CDR3 DNA: TGTGCCAGCAGTTTGCAGGGAGGTTTCTACGAGCAGTACTTC.

The chain is built from TRBV9 and TRBJ1-6; 7 bases fit TRBD1. The length of the CDR3 is 14 residues. The V gene end was trimmed by 4 bases and the J gene end by 7 bases; junction bases not matched to a gene: 5. The germline gives CDR1 SGDLS, CDR2 YYNGEE. CDR3 coding DNA: TGTGCCAGCAGCCCCTCCAGGGGGAATTCACCCCTCCACTTT. It encodes CASSPSRGNSPLHF. The full variable domain, its missing parts supplied by reference TRBV9 and TRBJ1-6, is DSGVTQTPKHLITATGQRVTLRCSPRSGDLSVYWYQQSLDQGLQFLIQYYNGEERAKGNILERFSAQQFPDLHSELNLSSLELGDSALYFCASSPSRGNSPLHFGNGTRLTVT.

The chain combines TRBV2 with TRBJ2-2, with D perhaps matching TRBD1 (5 bases). This CDR3 is built from 16 residues. Trimming pared 4 bases from V and 4 bases from J, leaving 16 bases between. Germline loops: CDR1 SNHLY, CDR2 FYNNEI. CDR3 amino acids: CASSGTSRSGTGELFF. CDR3 nucleotides: TGTGCCAGCAGTGGGACAAGTAGATCGGGCACCGGGGAGCTGTTTTTT.

This sequence joins TRBV11-2 and TRBJ2-1; possibly TRBD2 for D (6 bases). The germline CDR1 and CDR2 sequences are SGHAT and FQNNGV. Trimming removed 5 bases from V and 6 bases from J, with 14 bases in between. The CDR3 is made up of 14 amino acids. CDR3 residues: CASSRTSGVNEQFF. CDR3 nucleotide sequence: TGTGCCAGCAGCCGGACGTCGGGAGTCAATGAGCAGTTCTTC.